The clone carrying this T cell receptor (beta chain) was observed at least ten times. Mismatch with germline at one junction end may stem from a read error. This CDR3 is 15 amino acids long. Germline V gene lookup returns CDR1 SGHKS and CDR2 YYEKEE (reference sequence). The sample belongs to a study of early T cells in non-severe SARS-CoV-2 infection. Overall study: Bulk RNA taken from unsorted whole blood was sequenced, leaving chains unpaired.

TCRdb re-called the 5' RACE reads through MiXCR, storing one row per CDR3 protein. The sample has 50,000 to 60,000 distinct CDR3 sequences, 6.2% seen once. The V gene is TRBV5-5, the J gene TRBJ2-3; maybe TRBD2 (5 bases). This TCR was sampled from an adult who was a healthcare worker with PCR-confirmed SARS-CoV-2 infection or an uninfected control (not recorded which). The specimen sequenced was whole blood. The CDR3 sequence is CASSFGGTSTDTQYF. The CDR3, as DNA: TGTGCTAGCAGCTTCGGAGGCACTAGCACAGATACGCAGTATTTT. The full variable domain, rest sourced from reference TRBV5-5 and TRBJ2-3, is DAGVTQSPTHLIKTRGQQVTLRCSPISGHKSVSWYQQVLGQGPQFIFQYYEKEERGRGNFPDRFSARQFPNYSSELNVNALLLGDSALYLCASSFGGTSTDTQYFGPGTRLTVL.